Listed here is a single T cell receptor beta chain. The target antigen is unknown. Clones were read by immunoSEQ multiplex PCR, and TCRdb kept only the in-frame ones, dropping some. The data contain 16,000 or so clones, approximately 70% of them singletons. This record comes from a study of neoadjuvant anti-PD-1 for oral cavity cancer. Study context: Patients without progression got a fourth dose around day 43. Study-wide results and limits: Pretreatment Treg/Th17 ratio correlated inversely with post-treatment tumor clonality.

Germline loops: CDR1 MDHEN, CDR2 SYDVKM. The CDR3 extends over 14 amino acids. V was shortened by 8 bases and J by 8 bases, with 21 bases between the two germline ends. Patients were newly diagnosed with stage II-IVA oral cavity squamous cell carcinoma without prior systemic or radiation treatment. The chain uses TRBV28 and TRBJ1-2, with TRBD1 as a possible D gene (6 bases). The receptor's source is a person between 40 and 85 years old with oral cavity squamous cell carcinoma. The source material was PBMCs, sampled before nivolumab (anti-PD-1) treatment. The CDR3 bases are TGTGCCAGCGCAGGACCCGGGACATCGGTCGGCTACACCTTC. As protein: CASAGPGTSVGYTF.